The sequence of this TCR beta chain was determined in a study of early stage breast cancer tumors. This clone was counted a single time. Repertoires were generated with immunoSEQ multiplex PCR, while TCRdb's copy carries only in-frame clones and drops some. The sample contains 55,000 to 70,000 clones, around 80% of which appear only once. CDR1 and CDR2 (germline): MNHEY, SMNVEV (reference sequence). The V end lost 5 bases, the J end lost 3 bases, and 5 bases lay between the germline ends. This CDR3 region has 12 residues. The chain links TRBV27 to TRBJ1-5; D gene ambiguous. The TCR originated in a middle-aged person with breast cancer. The sample consisted of blood. The CDR3 protein is CASSASNQPQHF. CDR3 DNA sequence: TGTGCCAGCAGTGCCTCCAATCAGCCCCAGCATTTT.